This TCR beta chain was captured in a study of tumour-infiltrating T cells in Burkitt lymphoma. On the study more broadly: Overall and progression-free survival were predicted by productive clonality.

Sequenced by immunoSEQ multiplex PCR; TCRdb stores in-frame clones only, minus some. The top ten hold around 23% of the sample, which has under 5,500 clones, approximately 13% seen once. This clone was seen a few times. The germline V gene has CDR1 SGDLS and CDR2 YYNGEE. This CDR3 has 15 residues. The V gene lost 0 bases and the J gene lost 0 bases, with 10 bases spanning the gap. The source is a human donor with Burkitt lymphoma. The V gene is TRBV9, the J gene TRBJ2-7; no clear D gene. Sequencing input: tumor tissue. The CDR3 reads CASSVGPRLSYEQYF. CDR3 DNA: TGTGCCAGCAGCGTAGGTCCCAGACTCTCCTACGAGCAGTACTTC.